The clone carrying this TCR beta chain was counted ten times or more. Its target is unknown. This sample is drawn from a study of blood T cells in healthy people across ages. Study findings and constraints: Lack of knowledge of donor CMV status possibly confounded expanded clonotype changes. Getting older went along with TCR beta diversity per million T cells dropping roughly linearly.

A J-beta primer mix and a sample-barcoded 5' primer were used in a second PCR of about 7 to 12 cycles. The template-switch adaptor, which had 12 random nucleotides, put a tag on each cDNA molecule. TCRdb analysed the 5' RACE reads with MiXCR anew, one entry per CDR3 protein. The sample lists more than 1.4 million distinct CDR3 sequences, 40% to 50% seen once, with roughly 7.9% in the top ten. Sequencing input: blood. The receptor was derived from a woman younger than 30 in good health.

CDR3: CSARRSPTGVADTQYF. The CDR3 nucleotides are TGCAGTGCTAGACGATCCCCCACAGGGGTAGCAGATACGCAGTATTTT. J is TRBJ2-3 and V is TRBV20-1; 7 positions agree with TRBD1. In germline, CDR1 is DFQATT, CDR2 SNEGSKA (reference sequence). This CDR3 is built from 16 residues. J was trimmed by 4 bases and V by 2 bases; bases with no gene match: 12.